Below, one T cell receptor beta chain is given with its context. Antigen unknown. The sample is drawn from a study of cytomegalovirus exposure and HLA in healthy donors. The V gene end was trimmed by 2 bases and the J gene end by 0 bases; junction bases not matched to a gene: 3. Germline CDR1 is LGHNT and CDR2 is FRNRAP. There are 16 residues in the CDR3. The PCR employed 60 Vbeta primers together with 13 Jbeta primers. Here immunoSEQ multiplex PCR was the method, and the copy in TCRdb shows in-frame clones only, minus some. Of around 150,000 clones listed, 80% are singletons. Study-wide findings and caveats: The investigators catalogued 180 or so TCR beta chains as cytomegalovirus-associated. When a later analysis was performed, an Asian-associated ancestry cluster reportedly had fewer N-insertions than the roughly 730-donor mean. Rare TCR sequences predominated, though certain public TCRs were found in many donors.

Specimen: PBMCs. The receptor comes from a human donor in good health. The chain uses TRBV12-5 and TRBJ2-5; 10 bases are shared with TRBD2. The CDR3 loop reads CASGLSGLADQETQYF. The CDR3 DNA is TGTGCTAGTGGTTTGTCCGGACTAGCGGACCAAGAGACCCAGTACTTC.